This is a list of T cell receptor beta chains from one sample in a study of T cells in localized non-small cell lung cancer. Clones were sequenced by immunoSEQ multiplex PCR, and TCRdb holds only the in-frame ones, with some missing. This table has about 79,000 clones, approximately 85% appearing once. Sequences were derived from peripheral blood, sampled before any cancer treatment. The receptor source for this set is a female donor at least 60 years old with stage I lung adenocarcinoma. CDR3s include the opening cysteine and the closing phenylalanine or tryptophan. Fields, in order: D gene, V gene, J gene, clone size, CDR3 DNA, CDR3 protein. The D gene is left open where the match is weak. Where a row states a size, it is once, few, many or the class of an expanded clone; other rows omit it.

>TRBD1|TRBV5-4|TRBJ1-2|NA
TGTGCCAGCAGCCTGGGACAGGGGGCGCAGGGCTACACCTTC
CASSLGQGAQGYTF
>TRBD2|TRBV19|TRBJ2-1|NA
TGTGCCAGTAGTATTATGGCTAGCGGGAGGAATGAGCAGTTCTTC
CASSIMASGRNEQFF
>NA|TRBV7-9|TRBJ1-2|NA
TGTGCCAGCGAGGCTGATGGATTCTATGGCTACACCTTC
CASEADGFYGYTF
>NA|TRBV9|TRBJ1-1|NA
TGTGCCAGCAGCGTAGAGGTGGTAGGCACTGAAGCTTTCTTT
CASSVEVVGTEAFF
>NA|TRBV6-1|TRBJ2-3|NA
TGTGCCAGCAGCGCTTGGAGGGGGCGAGCAGATACGCAGTATTTT
CASSAWRGRADTQYF
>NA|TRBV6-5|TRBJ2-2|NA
TGTGCCAGCAGAACCCCCGGGGCCGGGGAGCTGTTTTTT
CASRTPGAGELFF
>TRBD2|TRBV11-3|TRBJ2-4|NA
TGTGCCAGCAGCTCGGGAGGGCAAAACATTCAGTACTTC
CASSSGGQNIQYF
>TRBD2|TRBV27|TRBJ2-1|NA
TGTGCCAGCAGTTTGGGAGCGGGATACTACAATGAGCAGTTCTTC
CASSLGAGYYNEQFF
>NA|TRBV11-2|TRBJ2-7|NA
TGTGCCAGCAGCTCCCTGGGGTTTGGGTCCTACGAGCAGTACTTC
CASSSLGFGSYEQYF
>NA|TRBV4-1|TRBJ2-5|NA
TGCGCCAGCAGCCAAGAACAGGCAAGGGAAGAGACCCAGTACTTC
CASSQEQAREETQYF
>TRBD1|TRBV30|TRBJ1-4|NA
TGTGCCTGGAGGTCAGGGGGATGGGAAAAACTGTTTTTT
CAWRSGGWEKLFF
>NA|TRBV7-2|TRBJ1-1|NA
TGTGCCAGCAGCTTTCTGGCCCACAGGGAGGGCACTGAAGCTTTCTTT
CASSFLAHREGTEAFF
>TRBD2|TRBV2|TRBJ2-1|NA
TGTGCCAGGTCGGGCGGGGGGGCCTTCAATGAGCAGTTCTTC
CARSGGGAFNEQFF
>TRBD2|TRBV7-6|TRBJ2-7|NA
TGTGCCAGCAGCAGGACTAGCGGCGAATACTACGAGCAGTACTTC
CASSRTSGEYYEQYF
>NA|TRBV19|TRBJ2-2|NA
TGTGCCAGTAGTCTGGGGAACACCGGGGAGCTGTTTTTT
CASSLGNTGELFF
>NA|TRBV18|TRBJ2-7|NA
TGTGCCAGCTCCGTCGGCGAGGGCAAAGAGCAGTACTTC
CASSVGEGKEQYF
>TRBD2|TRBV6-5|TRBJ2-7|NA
TGTGCCAGCAGCATAACTAGCGGGAGTCCCTACGAGCAGTACTTC
CASSITSGSPYEQYF
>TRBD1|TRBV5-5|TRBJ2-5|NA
TGTGCCAGCAGCGAGGGGACAGGGAAAGAGACCCAGTACTTC
CASSEGTGKETQYF
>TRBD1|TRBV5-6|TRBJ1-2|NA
TGTGCCAGCACCCCGGGGGAGCTAGGGACAGGCTATGGCTACACCTTC
CASTPGELGTGYGYTF
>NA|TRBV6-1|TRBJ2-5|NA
TGTGCCAGCAGTGAGGGAGCGGGCTTTAGCCAAGAGACCCAGTACTTC
CASSEGAGFSQETQYF
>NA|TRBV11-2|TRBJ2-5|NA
TGTGCCAGCAGCACATGGGACTCTCAAGAGACCCAGTACTTC
CASSTWDSQETQYF
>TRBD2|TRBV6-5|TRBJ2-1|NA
TGTGCCAGCAGTTTGGGACTAGCGGTTGAGCAGTTCTTC
CASSLGLAVEQFF
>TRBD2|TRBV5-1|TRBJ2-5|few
TGCGCCAGCAGCTTGGGATTAGCGGGGGGCCAAGAGACCCAGTACTTC
CASSLGLAGGQETQYF
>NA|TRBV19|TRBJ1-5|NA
TGTGCCAGTAGTATAGGGCCAGGGCCGACCGGTCAGCCCCAGCATTTT
CASSIGPGPTGQPQHF
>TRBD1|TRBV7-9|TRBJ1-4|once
TGTGCCAGCAGCCAGGGGGTGGTCGACACTGAAAAACTGTTTTTT
CASSQGVVDTEKLFF
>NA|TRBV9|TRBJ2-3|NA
TGTGCCAGCAGCGAGGCCGGGGGCAGGGGATCAGATACGCAGTATTTT
CASSEAGGRGSDTQYF
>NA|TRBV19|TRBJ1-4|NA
TGTGCCAGTAGTGGGGCCTCCAATGAAAAACTGTTTTTT
CASSGASNEKLFF
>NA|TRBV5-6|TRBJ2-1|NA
TGTGCCAGCAGTTCGACAGGGGTAACGGGAGGGCCCGATGAGCAGTTCTTC
CASSSTGVTGGPDEQFF
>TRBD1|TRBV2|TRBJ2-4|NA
TGTGCCAGCAGAAGGACAGGGGGTTTGGACATTCAGTACTTC
CASRRTGGLDIQYF
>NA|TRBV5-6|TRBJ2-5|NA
TGTGCCAGCAGCTTGGGGGGACCCCAAGAGACCCAGTACTTC
CASSLGGPQETQYF
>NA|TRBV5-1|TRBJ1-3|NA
TGCGCCAGCAGCTTAGAGGGGGGAGCTGGAAACACCATATATTTT
CASSLEGGAGNTIYF
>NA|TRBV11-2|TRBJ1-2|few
TGTGCCAGCAGCCCCTACTTCGGGACAAAAGAGAATGGCTACACCTTC
CASSPYFGTKENGYTF
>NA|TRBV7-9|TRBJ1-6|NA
TGTGCCAGCAGCTTAACGGGAGATAATTCACCCCTCCACTTT
CASSLTGDNSPLHF
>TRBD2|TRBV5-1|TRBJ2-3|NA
TGCGCCAGCAGCAAAGCCAGGGGACTAGGGAAAAGCACAGATACGCAGTATTTT
CASSKARGLGKSTDTQYF
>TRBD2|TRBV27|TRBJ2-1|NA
TGTGCCAGCAGTTTGGGGACTAGCGGGAGGAATGAGCAGTTCTTC
CASSLGTSGRNEQFF
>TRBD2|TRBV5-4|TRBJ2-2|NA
TGTGCCAGCAGCCCCCAGACTAGCGGGAGACCCGGGGAGCTGTTTTTT
CASSPQTSGRPGELFF
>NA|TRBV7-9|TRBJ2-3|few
TGTGCCAGCAGTTCACCGAGAGGGCCAGATACGCAGTATTTT
CASSSPRGPDTQYF
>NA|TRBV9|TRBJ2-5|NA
TGTGCCAGCAGCGTAGGGCCGGGGGCCGTCCAAGAGACCCAGTACTTC
CASSVGPGAVQETQYF
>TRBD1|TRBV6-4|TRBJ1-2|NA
TGTGCCAGCAGTGAGAGCACCGGGACAGGGATGCGTGGCTACACCTTC
CASSESTGTGMRGYTF
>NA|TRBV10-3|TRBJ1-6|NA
TGTGCCATCAGGATGGGACCGGCCACAAATTCACCCCTCCACTTT
CAIRMGPATNSPLHF
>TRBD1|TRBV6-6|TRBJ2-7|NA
TGTGCCAGCATGTCCCGGGACAGGGTTTCCTACGAGCAGTACTTC
CASMSRDRVSYEQYF
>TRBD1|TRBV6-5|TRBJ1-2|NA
TGTGCCAGCAGTTACATGATGCAGGGGGCCGCCTATGGCTACACCTTC
CASSYMMQGAAYGYTF
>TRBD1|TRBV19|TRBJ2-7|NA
TGTGCCAGTAGTCCCAACCGACAGGGTAACGAGCAGTACTTC
CASSPNRQGNEQYF
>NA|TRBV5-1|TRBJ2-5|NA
TGCGCCAGCAGCTTGAAAGAGACCCAGTACTTC
CASSLKETQYF
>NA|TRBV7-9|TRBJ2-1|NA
TGTGCCAGCAGCGCAACAGGGACCGACAATGAGCAGTTCTTC
CASSATGTDNEQFF
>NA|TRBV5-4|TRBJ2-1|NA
TGTGCCAGCAGCTTAGGGTCCGGCTCCTACAATGAGCAGTTCTTC
CASSLGSGSYNEQFF
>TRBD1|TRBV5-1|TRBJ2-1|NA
TGCGCCAGCAAAGTAGGGACAGGGGGCTACAATGAGCAGTTCTTC
CASKVGTGGYNEQFF
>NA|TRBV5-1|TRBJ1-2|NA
TGCGCCAGCAGCCAGGGGCCTCCTAACTATGGCTACACCTTC
CASSQGPPNYGYTF
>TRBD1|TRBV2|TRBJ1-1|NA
TGTGCCAGCTCTAGGACAGGAGGAACTGAAGCTTTCTTT
CASSRTGGTEAFF
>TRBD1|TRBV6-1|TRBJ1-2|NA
TGTGCCAGCAGTGAACGGGACAGGGACGGGGGTGGCTACACCTTC
CASSERDRDGGGYTF
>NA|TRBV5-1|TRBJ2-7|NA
TGCGCCAGCAGCCGTAGGGGGGGGCCCTACGAGCAGTACTTC
CASSRRGGPYEQYF
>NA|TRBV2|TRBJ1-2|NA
TGTGCCAGCAGTGATTTCTCTAACTATGGCTACACCTTC
CASSDFSNYGYTF